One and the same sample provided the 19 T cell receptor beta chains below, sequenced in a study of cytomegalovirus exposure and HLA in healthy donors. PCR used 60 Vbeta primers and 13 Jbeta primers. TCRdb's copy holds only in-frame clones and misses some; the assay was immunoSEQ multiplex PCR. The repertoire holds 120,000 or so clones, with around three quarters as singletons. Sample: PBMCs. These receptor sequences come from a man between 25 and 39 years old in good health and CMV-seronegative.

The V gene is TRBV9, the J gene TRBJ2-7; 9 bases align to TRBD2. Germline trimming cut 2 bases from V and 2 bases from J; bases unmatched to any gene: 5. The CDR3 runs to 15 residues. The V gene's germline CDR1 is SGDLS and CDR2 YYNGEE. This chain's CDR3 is CASSVGSSGAYEQYF. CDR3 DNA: TGTGCCAGCAGCGTGGGGTCTAGCGGGGCCTACGAGCAGTACTTC.

CDR3 nucleotide sequence: TGCAGCGTTGAATTTGGGGCCTCAAGCTTGAGCCAAGAGACCCAGTACTTC. Its translation is CSVEFGASSLSQETQYF. This chain links TRBV29-1 with TRBJ2-5, with a weak D call TRBD1 (5 bases). Looked up from germline, CDR1 is SQVTM and CDR2 is ANQGSEA. The V gene lost 2 bases and the J gene lost 1 base, with 20 bases spanning the gap. The CDR3 spans 17 residues.

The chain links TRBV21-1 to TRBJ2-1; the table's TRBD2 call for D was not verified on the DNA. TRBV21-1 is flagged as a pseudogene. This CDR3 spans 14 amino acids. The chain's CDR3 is CASSKGEGNNEQFF. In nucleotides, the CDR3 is TGTGCCAGCAGCAAAGGCGAGGGAAACAATGAGCAGTTCTTC.

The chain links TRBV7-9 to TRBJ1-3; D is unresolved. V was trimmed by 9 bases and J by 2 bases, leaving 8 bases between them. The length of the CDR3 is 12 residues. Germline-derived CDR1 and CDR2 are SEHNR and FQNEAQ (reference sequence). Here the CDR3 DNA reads TGTGCCAGTGGCGGGGCTGGAAACACCATATATTTT. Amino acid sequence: CASGGAGNTIYF.

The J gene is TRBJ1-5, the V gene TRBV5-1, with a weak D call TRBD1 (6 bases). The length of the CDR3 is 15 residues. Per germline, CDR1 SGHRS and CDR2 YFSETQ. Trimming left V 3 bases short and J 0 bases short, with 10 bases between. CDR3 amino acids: CASSYGQNSNQPQHF. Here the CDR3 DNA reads TGCGCCAGCAGCTACGGACAGAATAGCAATCAGCCCCAGCATTTT.

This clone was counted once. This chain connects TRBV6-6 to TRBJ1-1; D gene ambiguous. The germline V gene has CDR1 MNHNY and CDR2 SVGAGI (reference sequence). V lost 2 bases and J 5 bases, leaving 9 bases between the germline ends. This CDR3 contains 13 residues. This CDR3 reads CASSYGELTEAFF. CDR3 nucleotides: TGTGCCAGCAGTTACGGGGAGTTAACTGAAGCTTTCTTT.

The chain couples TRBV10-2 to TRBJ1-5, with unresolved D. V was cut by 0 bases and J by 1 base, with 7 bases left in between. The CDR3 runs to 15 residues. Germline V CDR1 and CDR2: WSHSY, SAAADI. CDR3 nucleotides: TGCGCCAGCAGTGAGTCGGTCAGGAGCAATCAGCCCCAGCATTTT. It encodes CASSESVRSNQPQHF.

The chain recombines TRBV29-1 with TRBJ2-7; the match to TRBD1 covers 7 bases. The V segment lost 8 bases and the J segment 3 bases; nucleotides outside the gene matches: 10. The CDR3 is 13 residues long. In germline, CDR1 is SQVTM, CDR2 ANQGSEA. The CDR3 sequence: CSFRGTKFYEQYF. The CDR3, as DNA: TGCAGCTTCAGGGGGACAAAATTCTACGAGCAGTACTTC.

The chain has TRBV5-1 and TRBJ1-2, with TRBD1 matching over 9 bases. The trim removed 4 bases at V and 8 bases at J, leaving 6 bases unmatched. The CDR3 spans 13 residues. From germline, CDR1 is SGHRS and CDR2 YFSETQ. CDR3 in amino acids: CASSIGTGKGYTF. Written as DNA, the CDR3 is TGCGCCAGCAGCATTGGGACAGGGAAAGGCTACACCTTC.

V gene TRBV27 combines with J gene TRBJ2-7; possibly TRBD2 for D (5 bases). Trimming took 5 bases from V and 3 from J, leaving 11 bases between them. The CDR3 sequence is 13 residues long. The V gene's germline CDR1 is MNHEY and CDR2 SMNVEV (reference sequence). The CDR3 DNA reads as TGTGCCAGCAGTCGGGGAAGAGGCTACGAGCAGTACTTC. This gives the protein CASSRGRGYEQYF.

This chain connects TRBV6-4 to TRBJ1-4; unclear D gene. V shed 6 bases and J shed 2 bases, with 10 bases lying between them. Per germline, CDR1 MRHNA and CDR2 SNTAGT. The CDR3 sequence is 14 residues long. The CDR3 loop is CASSPGGTNEKLFF. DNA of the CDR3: TGTGCCAGCAGCCCTGGCGGGACTAATGAAAAACTGTTTTTT.

The CDR3, as DNA: TGTGCCAGCAGCGGCGGCCTAGTTGGCAATGAGCAGTTCTTC. Protein sequence: CASSGGLVGNEQFF. The chain joins TRBV7-2 to TRBJ2-1; no firm D call. The CDR3 runs 14 residues. CDR1 and CDR2 (germline): SGHTA, FQGNSA. The V end was cut by 5 bases, the J end by 6 bases, with 14 bases between.

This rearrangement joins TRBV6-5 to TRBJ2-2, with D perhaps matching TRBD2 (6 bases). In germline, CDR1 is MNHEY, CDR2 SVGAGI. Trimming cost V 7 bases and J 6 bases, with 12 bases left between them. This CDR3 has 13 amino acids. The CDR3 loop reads CASKSGDSGELFF. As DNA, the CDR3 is TGTGCCAGCAAGTCGGGAGACTCCGGGGAGCTGTTTTTT.

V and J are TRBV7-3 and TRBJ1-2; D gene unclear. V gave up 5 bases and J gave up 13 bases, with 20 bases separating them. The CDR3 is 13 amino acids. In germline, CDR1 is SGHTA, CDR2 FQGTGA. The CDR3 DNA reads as TGTGCCAGCAGCCCCAGCCAGGAACGAAAGTGCACCTTC. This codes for CASSPSQERKCTF.

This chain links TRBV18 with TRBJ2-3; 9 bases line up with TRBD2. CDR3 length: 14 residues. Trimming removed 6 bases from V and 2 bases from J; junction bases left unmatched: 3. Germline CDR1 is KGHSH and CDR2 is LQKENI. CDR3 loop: CASSLAGATDTQYF. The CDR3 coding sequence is TGTGCCAGCTCCTTAGCGGGGGCCACAGATACGCAGTATTTT.

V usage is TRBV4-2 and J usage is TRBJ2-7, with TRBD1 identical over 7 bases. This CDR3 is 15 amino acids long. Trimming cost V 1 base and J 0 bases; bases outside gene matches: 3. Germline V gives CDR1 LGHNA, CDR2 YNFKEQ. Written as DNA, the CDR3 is TGTGCCAGCAGCCAAGCGGGACAGAGCTCCTACGAGCAGTACTTC. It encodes CASSQAGQSSYEQYF.

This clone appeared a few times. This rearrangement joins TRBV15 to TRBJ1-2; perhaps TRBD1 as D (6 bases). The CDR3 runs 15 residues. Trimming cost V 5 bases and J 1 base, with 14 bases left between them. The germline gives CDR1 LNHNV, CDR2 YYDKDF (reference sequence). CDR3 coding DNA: TGTGCCACCAGCGGCTCCAGGGGTAGTAACTATGGCTACACCTTC. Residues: CATSGSRGSNYGYTF. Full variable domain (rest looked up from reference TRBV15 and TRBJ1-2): DAMVIQNPRYQVTQFGKPVTLSCSQTLNHNVMYWYQQKSSQAPKLLFHYYDKDFNNEADTPDNFQSRRPNTSFCFLDIRSPGLGDTAMYLCATSGSRGSNYGYTFGSGTRLTVV.

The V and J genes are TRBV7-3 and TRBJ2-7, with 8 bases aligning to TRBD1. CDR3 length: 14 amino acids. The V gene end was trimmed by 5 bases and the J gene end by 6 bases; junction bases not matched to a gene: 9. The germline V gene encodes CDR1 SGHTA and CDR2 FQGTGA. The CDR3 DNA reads TGTGCCAGCAGCCCTCGGACAGGGATAAGCGAGCAGTACTTC. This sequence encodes CASSPRTGISEQYF. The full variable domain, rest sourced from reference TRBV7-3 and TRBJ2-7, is GAGVSQTPSNKVTEKGKYVELRCDPISGHTALYWYRQSLGQGPEFLIYFQGTGAADDSGLPNDRFFAVRPEGSVSTLKIQRTERGDSAVYLCASSPRTGISEQYFGPGTRLTVT.

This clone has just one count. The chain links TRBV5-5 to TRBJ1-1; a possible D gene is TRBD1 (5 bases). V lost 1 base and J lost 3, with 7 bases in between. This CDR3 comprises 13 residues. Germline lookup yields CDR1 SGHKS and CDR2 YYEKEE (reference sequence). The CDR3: CASSLQGYTEAFF. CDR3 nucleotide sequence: TGTGCCAGCAGCTTGCAGGGTTACACTGAAGCTTTCTTT.